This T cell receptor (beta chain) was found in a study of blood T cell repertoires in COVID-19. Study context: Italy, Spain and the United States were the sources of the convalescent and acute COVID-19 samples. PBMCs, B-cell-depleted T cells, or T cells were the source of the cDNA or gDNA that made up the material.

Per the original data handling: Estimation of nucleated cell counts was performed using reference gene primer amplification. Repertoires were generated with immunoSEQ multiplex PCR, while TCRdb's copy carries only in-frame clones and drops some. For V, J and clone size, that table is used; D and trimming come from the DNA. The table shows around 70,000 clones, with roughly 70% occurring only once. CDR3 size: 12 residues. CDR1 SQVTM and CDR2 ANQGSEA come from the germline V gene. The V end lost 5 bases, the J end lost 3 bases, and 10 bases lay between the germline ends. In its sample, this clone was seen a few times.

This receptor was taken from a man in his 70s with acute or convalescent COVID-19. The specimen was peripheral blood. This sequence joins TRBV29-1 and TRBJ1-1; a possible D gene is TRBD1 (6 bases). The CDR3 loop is CSVYRVDTEAFF. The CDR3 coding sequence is TGCAGCGTTTACAGGGTTGACACTGAAGCTTTCTTT.